Listed below are T cell receptor beta chains from one sample, sequenced in a study of identical twins. From the 5' RACE reads, TCRdb called clonotypes with MiXCR, one entry per CDR3 protein. Among 510,000 or so distinct CDR3 sequences listed, 13% to 15% were seen once. This same sample was also taken into another study, of yellow fever vaccine responses in identical twins.

The sequenced material came from CD4+ T cells sorted from blood. The receptor set was obtained from a woman aged 18-35 years in good health. The conserved cysteine and the conserved F or W are not part of the CDR3 here. The size field is filled for only some rows; it gives once, few, many or a size class.

v_gene	j_gene	abundance	CDR3aa
TRBV5-1	TRBJ2-5	few	ASSLGDRDTETQY
TRBV6-5	TRBJ2-7	few	ASSYSMTDPTYEQY
TRBV7-9	TRBJ2-1	many	ASSLFGYNEQF
TRBV12-3/TRBV12-4	TRBJ2-3	many	ASSSSGVITDTQY
TRBV7-3	TRBJ2-1	few	ASSLSQANNEQF
TRBV12-3/TRBV12-4	TRBJ1-1	few	ASSGSRGNTEAF
TRBV7-2	TRBJ2-1	-	ASSLNRGRNEQF
TRBV10-3	TRBJ2-3	many	AISDPGVATQY
TRBV29-1	TRBJ2-5	few	SVGKGGYQETQY
TRBV12-3/TRBV12-4	TRBJ1-2	few	ASSSLEASGYT
TRBV7-9	TRBJ2-1	-	ASSLQTRGQEF
TRBV20-1	TRBJ2-2	few	SASIGGNTGELF
TRBV7-2	TRBJ2-2	-	ASPRELNTGELF
TRBV10-3	TRBJ2-2	many	AISESPFEGAGELF
TRBV5-5	TRBJ2-3	few	ASSFLSGSIGDTQY
TRBV28	TRBJ1-6	many	ASSPQSNRASPLH